Listed below are T cell receptor beta chains from one sample, sequenced in a study of blood T cell repertoires in COVID-19. Libraries were prepared by immunoSEQ multiplex PCR; TCRdb keeps only in-frame clonotypes and omits some of them. The sample shows about 95,000 clones, around 89% of them seen only once. Sequenced material: peripheral blood. The source is a man in his fifties with COVID-19, enrolled during active disease. Both conserved end residues are part of each CDR3. D genes are given only for firm matches. Not all rows give a size; the values are once, few, many and, for expanded clones, a class.

j_call: TRBJ2-2
clone_size: .
d_call: TRBD1
v_call: TRBV27
cdr3_nt: TGTGCCAGCAGATCTTTATTTGGGACAGTGAACACCGGGGAGCTGTTTTTT
cdr3_aa: CASRSLFGTVNTGELFF

j_call: TRBJ2-3
clone_size: .
d_call: TRBD1
v_call: TRBV7-3
cdr3_nt: TGTGCCAGCAGCGCGGGACAGGGGGCGAATACGCAGTATTTT
cdr3_aa: CASSAGQGANTQYF

j_call: TRBJ1-2
clone_size: .
d_call: TRBD1
v_call: TRBV7-9
cdr3_nt: TGTGCCAGCAGCTTAGCGGGGACAGCCATTAGGGATAACTATGGCTACACCTTC
cdr3_aa: CASSLAGTAIRDNYGYTF

j_call: TRBJ1-2
clone_size: .
d_call: TRBD1
v_call: TRBV10-3
cdr3_nt: TGTGCCATCAGTGCCGGACAGGGGGCAAACTATGGCTACACCTTC
cdr3_aa: CAISAGQGANYGYTF

j_call: TRBJ1-5
clone_size: .
d_call: TRBD1
v_call: TRBV7-2
cdr3_nt: TGTGCCAGCAGCTTAGACAGGGGAGTCGGTCAGCCCCAGCATTTT
cdr3_aa: CASSLDRGVGQPQHF

j_call: TRBJ1-2
clone_size: .
d_call: .
v_call: TRBV5-4
cdr3_nt: TGTGCCAGCAGCTCCGCCGGGTCGGTAGCTAACTATGGCTACACCTTC
cdr3_aa: CASSSAGSVANYGYTF

j_call: TRBJ1-2
clone_size: .
d_call: .
v_call: TRBV5-6
cdr3_nt: TGTGCCAGCAGTCCGTCGGGTAGGGGCTACACCTTC
cdr3_aa: CASSPSGRGYTF

j_call: TRBJ1-2
clone_size: .
d_call: .
v_call: TRBV5-1
cdr3_nt: TGCGCCAGCAGCTTGGGGCAGGGCAGGGGCTACACCTTC
cdr3_aa: CASSLGQGRGYTF

j_call: TRBJ2-2
clone_size: .
d_call: TRBD2
v_call: TRBV7-3
cdr3_nt: TGTGCCAGCAGCTTCTCCGGACTAGCGGGGGGGAACACCGGGGAGCTGTTTTTT
cdr3_aa: CASSFSGLAGGNTGELFF

j_call: TRBJ1-1
clone_size: .
d_call: .
v_call: TRBV28
cdr3_nt: TGTGCCAGCAGTTTATGGGCGGGTAGGATTACTGAAGCTTTCTTT
cdr3_aa: CASSLWAGRITEAFF

j_call: TRBJ2-2
clone_size: .
d_call: .
v_call: TRBV15
cdr3_nt: TGTGCCACCAGCAGAGGACAGAACACCGGGGAGCTGTTTTTT
cdr3_aa: CATSRGQNTGELFF

j_call: TRBJ1-6
clone_size: .
d_call: .
v_call: TRBV2
cdr3_nt: TGTGCCAGCAGTCCCGGGACAAGTAATTCACCCCTCCACTTT
cdr3_aa: CASSPGTSNSPLHF

j_call: TRBJ1-5
clone_size: .
d_call: TRBD1
v_call: TRBV2
cdr3_nt: TGTGCCAGCAGTGGGAATAGGGGGCTGAGTCAGCCCCAGCATTTT
cdr3_aa: CASSGNRGLSQPQHF

j_call: TRBJ2-5
clone_size: .
d_call: .
v_call: TRBV7-3
cdr3_nt: TGTGCCAGCAGCCCCGGGGGATCGGAGACCCAGTACTTC
cdr3_aa: CASSPGGSETQYF

j_call: TRBJ1-3
clone_size: .
d_call: .
v_call: TRBV28
cdr3_nt: TGTGCCAGCAGTTTACCGGACACGGGCTCTGGAAACACCATATATTTT
cdr3_aa: CASSLPDTGSGNTIYF

j_call: TRBJ2-2
clone_size: once
d_call: TRBD2
v_call: TRBV9
cdr3_nt: TGTGCCAGCAGCGTAGGACTAGCGGGGGGACTCACGGTGGAGTCCGGGGAGCTGTTTTTT
cdr3_aa: CASSVGLAGGLTVESGELFF

j_call: TRBJ2-7
clone_size: .
d_call: .
v_call: TRBV27
cdr3_nt: TGTGCCAGCAGTGTCACAGGGTTCCCCTCCTACGAGCAGTACTTC
cdr3_aa: CASSVTGFPSYEQYF

j_call: TRBJ1-1
clone_size: .
d_call: .
v_call: TRBV19
cdr3_nt: TGTGCCAGTAGTATAGACGGAATAGGGGGCACTGAAGCTTTCTTT
cdr3_aa: CASSIDGIGGTEAFF

j_call: TRBJ2-2
clone_size: .
d_call: TRBD1
v_call: TRBV19
cdr3_nt: TGTGCCAGTAGTCGAACAGGGGGCCGGAGGACCGGGGAGCTGTTTTTT
cdr3_aa: CASSRTGGRRTGELFF